Below, one T cell receptor beta chain is given with its context. The antigen this receptor binds is unknown. A junction boundary mismatches the germline segment, possibly from a read error. These data belong to a study of post-analysis software for immune sequencing data (dated by TCRdb to the mid-2010s). About the full investigation: Recorded disease courses included relapsing-remitting, secondary progressive and progressive-relapsing multiple sclerosis, with some patients lacking subtype annotation. The patient repertoires were compared against 11 previously published healthy control repertoires obtained from donors aged 6 to 25 years. A subset of samples was prepared in parallel using single-end sample barcoding, then pooled and co-amplified after Illumina adapter ligation. What the authors observed across the whole study: Roughly 5 TRBV segments, including TRBV5-6, TRBV5-1 and TRBV20-1, were significantly more frequent in patients than controls. Direct clustering with F measure showed strong co-clustering of samples prepared in the same batch, prompting a batch-effect correction. Significantly lower normalized Chao1 diversity was found in multiple sclerosis patients than in controls, suggesting substantial peripheral T-cell clonal expansion. The control group was slightly older than the multiple sclerosis patient group.

CDR1 and CDR2 are read off the germline V gene as SGHTA and FQGNSA. The cysteine opens and the phenylalanine closes a CDR3 of 15 amino acids. The retained sequence is limited to the CDR3, 45 bases, with the frame set at the first base. Library method: PCR. TCRdb names Illumina HiSeq 2500 as the instrument used. To reduce PCR and sequencing biases, unique molecular identifiers were incorporated into the TCR beta cDNA libraries. Some 500,000 cDNA molecules were obtained for every 1 to 10 million input T cells, so each molecule roughly corresponded to one T cell. The same protocol used for the earlier healthy control dataset was applied to prepare and sequence the patient libraries. Samples belonging to the same batch were prepared together, multiplexed and sequenced on a shared HiSeq lane. The authors processed their data as follows. MIGEC handled the raw barcoded reads, throwing out single-read molecular identifier groups before consensus assembly and CDR3 extraction. Clonotype tables were post-analysed with VDJtools, and diversity was normalized by down-sampling all datasets to the smallest sample size. In repertoire overlap clustering, CDR3 amino acid sequences, but not nucleotide sequences, were matched to correct batch-related cross-sample contamination. Clones were called with MiXCR by TCRdb after fastp trimmed the public reads at Q25, and only in-frame beta chains were retained. For every CDR3 protein sequence, its rows merge into one entry that carries the most common genes and DNA. The V and J calls here are based on TCRdb, not the publication. The sample table lists some 690,000 distinct CDR3 sequences, 59% of them with a count of one. The ten largest account for 10% to 12% of the sample.

To demonstrate the VDJtools post-analysis software, the study profiled TCR beta repertoires from the peripheral blood of under 15 young patients with multiple sclerosis. Multiple sclerosis patients were children and adolescents aged 6 to 15 years. Sequencing input: blood. This receptor was obtained from a girl aged 2-10 years with multiple sclerosis. Here the chain combines TRBV7-2 and TRBJ2-1; possibly the D gene is TRBD2, per 7 matching bases. CDR3 reads: CANSLGGGSGNEQFF. The DNA is TGTGCCAACAGCTTAGGGGGGGGCTCCGGCAATGAGCAGTTCTTC.